This record looks at one T cell receptor (beta chain) sequence and its context. This clone turned up a few times. This clone's antigen is unknown. Base quality data are lacking; no much larger clone is found one base away. The sample is drawn from a study of beta chain features in type 1 diabetes (dated by TCRdb to the late 2010s). Background for the entire study: Mean age, gender distribution, total cell number and subset yield did not differ between patients and healthy donors. Regulatory and stem cell-like memory subsets were obtained from only 8 patients and about 8 healthy donors, while naive and central memory subsets were obtained from all 28 donors. The study compared the TCRB repertoires of sorted circulating CD4+ T cell subsets in recently diagnosed type 1 diabetes patients with those in matched healthy donors. A total of around 100 million sorted cells were examined across all samples, and RNA yield correlated strongly with the number of cells per subset. Results the study describes overall, beyond this receptor: Shorter templates might have been favored by PCR, but patient and control samples were amplified and corrected together, so both groups would have been affected equally by any skew. At VDJ recombination sites, patients with type 1 diabetes made fewer insertions and deleted more nucleotides, a pattern implying thymic rearrangement abnormalities. Naive, central memory and regulatory TCRB repertoires appeared to be more alike among patients than among healthy donors. Because the HLA sub-analyses included only small numbers of individuals, any influence of HLA type on TCRB rearrangement was left unresolved. Type 1 diabetes patients showed a moderate but significant shortening of TCRB CDR3 length in all four CD4+ subsets. Because cDNA was sequenced instead of genomic DNA, highly expressing activated cells could be over-represented, though the groups showed no difference in activation or CD3 levels.

The germline V gene sets CDR1 to MGHDK and CDR2 to SYGVNS. Trimming removed 1 base from V and 10 bases from J, leaving 14 bases between the germline ends. The CDR3 holds 15 amino acids from the cysteine to the phenylalanine. CDR3 DNA only is kept here, 45 bases in frame from base 1. The High Capacity cDNA Reverse Transcription Kit was used to reverse transcribe all of the isolated RNA, meaning that expressed TCRB transcripts were what got sequenced. Deep immunoSEQ sequencing was applied to naive, central memory and regulatory T cell samples, giving an average of about 3.7 million total reads per sample. After sorted cells were lysed in RLT buffer, RNA was extracted with DNase-treated RNeasy Micro or Mini kits, with the choice depending on cell number. To prevent cross-contamination, every cell subset was processed on its own, while patient and healthy donor samples were processed together. The immunoSEQ multiplex PCR was used to amplify TCRB sequences from cDNA, generating 87-bp fragments that spanned the CDR3 region. Sequencing of the amplicons was done on the Illumina HiSeq platform. In the authors' own workflow: PCR bias was computationally corrected using synthetic template baselines, reads within Hamming distance 2 were collapsed, and singletons that could not be merged were discarded. Reads were aligned against IMGT so that V, D and J genes, CDR3 length and insertions or deletions at six rearrangement sites could be assigned. Within each subset, clonotype counts were normalized to sorted cell number, and only after that were true diversity and Gini coefficients computed with the tcR R package. Repertoire sharing was quantified using the overlap coefficient calculated on TCRB nucleotide sequences. As a proxy for the pre-selection repertoire, out-of-frame TCRB sequences from naive cells were analyzed. The table was pulled from immuneACCESS by TCRdb, which kept in-frame rearrangements only. Such tables lose some clones; where checked, under half of the loss comes from unresolved V genes, and the rest has no known cause. V, J and clone size derive from that table, while D and trimming were established from the DNA sequence. Present in this sample are around 400,000 clones, roughly 13% of which were seen just once. The top ten hold around 0.015% of the sample.

A single peripheral blood draw of about 116 mL on average was collected from each donor into heparinised tubes. A BD FACSAria II and a panel including CD45RO, CCR7, CD25, CD127, CD95 and CD27 were used to sort naive, central memory, regulatory and stem cell-like memory CD4+ T cells. Purity was above 98% for every sorted population. PBMCs were isolated immediately by Lymphoprep density gradient centrifugation and stained directly without culture. So that batch effects would be minimized, each experiment stained and sorted samples in pairs, pairing one healthy donor with one patient. The receptor was derived from a man aged 18 to 35 in good health. Sequences were obtained from naive CD4+ T cells from blood. The cell subset or site tag for this specimen amounts to: true naive CD4+ T cells. Recombination connected TRBV25-1 to TRBJ1-6; the D segment could be TRBD1, given 5 matching bases. CDR3 reads: CASSESRGSSSPLHF. The nucleotides read TGTGCCAGCAGTGAATCTCGGGGGTCAAGCTCACCCCTCCACTTT.